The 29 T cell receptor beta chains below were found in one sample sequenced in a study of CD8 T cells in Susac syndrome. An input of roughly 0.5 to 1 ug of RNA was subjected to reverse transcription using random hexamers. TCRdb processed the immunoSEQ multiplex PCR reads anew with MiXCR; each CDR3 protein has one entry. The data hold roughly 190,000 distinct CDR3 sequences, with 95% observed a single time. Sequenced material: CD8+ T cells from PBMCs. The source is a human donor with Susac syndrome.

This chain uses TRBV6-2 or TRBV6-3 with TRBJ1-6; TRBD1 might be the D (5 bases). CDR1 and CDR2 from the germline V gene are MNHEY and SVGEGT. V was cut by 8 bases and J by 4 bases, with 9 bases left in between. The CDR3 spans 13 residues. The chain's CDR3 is CASRDGYNSPLHF. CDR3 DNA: TGTGCCAGCCGGGACGGGTATAATTCACCCCTCCACTTT.

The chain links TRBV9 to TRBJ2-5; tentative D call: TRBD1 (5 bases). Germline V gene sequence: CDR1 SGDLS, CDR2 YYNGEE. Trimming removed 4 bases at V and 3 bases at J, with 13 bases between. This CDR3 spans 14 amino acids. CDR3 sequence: CASSPLDRKETQYF. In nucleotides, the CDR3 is TGTGCCAGCAGCCCCCTTGACAGAAAAGAGACCCAGTACTTC.

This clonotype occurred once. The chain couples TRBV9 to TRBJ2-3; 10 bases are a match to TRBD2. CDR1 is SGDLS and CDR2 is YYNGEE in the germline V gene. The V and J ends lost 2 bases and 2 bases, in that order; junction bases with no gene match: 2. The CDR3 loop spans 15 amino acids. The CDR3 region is CASSVTSGFTDTQYF. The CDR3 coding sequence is TGTGCCAGCAGCGTGACTAGCGGGTTCACAGATACGCAGTATTTT.

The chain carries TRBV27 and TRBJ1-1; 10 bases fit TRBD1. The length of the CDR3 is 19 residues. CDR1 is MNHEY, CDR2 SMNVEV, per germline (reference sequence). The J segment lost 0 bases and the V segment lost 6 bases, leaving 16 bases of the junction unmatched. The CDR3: CASSSGTGVHTGLNTEAFF. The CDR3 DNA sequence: TGTGCCAGCAGCTCCGGGACAGGGGTCCACACTGGCCTGAACACTGAAGCTTTCTTT.

The chain's CDR3 is CASSDRMGQGGNEQFF. As DNA, the CDR3 is TGCGCCAGCAGTGATAGGATGGGGCAGGGGGGCAATGAGCAGTTCTTC. The chain couples TRBV10-1 to TRBJ2-1; tentative D call: TRBD1 (7 bases). Germline V gives CDR1 WNHNN, CDR2 SYGVQD (reference sequence). V lost 3 bases and J lost 6, with 18 bases in between. There are 16 residues in the CDR3.

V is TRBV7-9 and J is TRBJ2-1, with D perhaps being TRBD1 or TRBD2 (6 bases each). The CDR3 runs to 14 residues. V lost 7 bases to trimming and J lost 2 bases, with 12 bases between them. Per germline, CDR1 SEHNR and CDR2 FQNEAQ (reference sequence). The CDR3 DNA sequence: TGTGCCAGCAAGGAGGGGGGCCCCTACAATGAGCAGTTCTTC. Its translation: CASKEGGPYNEQFF.

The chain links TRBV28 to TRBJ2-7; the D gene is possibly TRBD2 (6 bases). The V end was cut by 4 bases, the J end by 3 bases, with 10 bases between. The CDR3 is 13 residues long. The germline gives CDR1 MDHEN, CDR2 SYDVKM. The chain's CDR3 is CASSSGLHYEQYF. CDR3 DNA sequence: TGTGCCAGCAGTTCCGGACTACACTACGAGCAGTACTTC.

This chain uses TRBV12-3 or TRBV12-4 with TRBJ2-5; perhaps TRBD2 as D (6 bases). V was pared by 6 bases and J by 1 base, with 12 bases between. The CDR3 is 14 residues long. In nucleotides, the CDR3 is TGTGCCAGCAGCGATTACGGGGGCCAAGAGACCCAGTACTTC. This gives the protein CASSDYGGQETQYF.

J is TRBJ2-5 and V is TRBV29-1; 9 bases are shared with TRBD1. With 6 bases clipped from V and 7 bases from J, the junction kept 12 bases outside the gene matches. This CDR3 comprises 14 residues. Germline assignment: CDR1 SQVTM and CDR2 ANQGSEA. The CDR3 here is CSVTGTGSEVTQYF. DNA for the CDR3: TGCAGCGTAACCGGGACAGGGTCTGAGGTGACCCAGTACTTC.

CDR3 region: CASSPKRGLEGYTF. CDR3 bases: TGTGCCAGCTCACCCAAGAGGGGTTTGGAGGGCTACACCTTC. The rearrangement uses TRBV18 and TRBJ1-2; D might be TRBD1 (5 bases). The CDR3 extends over 14 amino acids. The ends were cut back, 3 bases at V and 8 bases at J, with 16 bases in the middle. Germline CDR1 reads KGHSH; CDR2 reads LQKENI. Full variable domain (remainder filled in from reference TRBV18 and TRBJ1-2): NAGVMQNPRHLVRRRGQEARLRCSPMKGHSHVYWYRQLPEEGLKFMVYLQKENIIDESGMPKERFSAEFPKEGPSILRIQQVVRGDSAAYFCASSPKRGLEGYTFGSGTRLTVV.

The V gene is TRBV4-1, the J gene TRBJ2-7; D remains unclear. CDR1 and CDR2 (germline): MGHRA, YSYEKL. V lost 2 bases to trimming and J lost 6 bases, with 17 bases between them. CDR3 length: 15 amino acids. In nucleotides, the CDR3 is TGCGCCAGCAGCCAACAAGAATGGACCCTGGGCGAGCAGTACTTC. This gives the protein CASSQQEWTLGEQYF.

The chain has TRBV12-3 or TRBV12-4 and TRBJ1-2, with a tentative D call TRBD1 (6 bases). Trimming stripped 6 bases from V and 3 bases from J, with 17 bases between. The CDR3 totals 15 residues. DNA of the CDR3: TGTGCCAGCAGCTTGGACAGTCGCCCTGACTATGGCTACACCTTC. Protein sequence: CASSLDSRPDYGYTF.

Here the CDR3 reads CASSRGGAGDTQYF. The CDR3 coding sequence is TGCGCCAGCAGCCGCGGGGGGGCCGGAGATACGCAGTATTTT. The chain uses TRBV4-1 and TRBJ2-3, with 9 bases aligning to TRBD2. J lost 5 bases, V lost 4 bases, and 4 bases had no gene match. From germline, CDR1 is MGHRA and CDR2 YSYEKL. This CDR3 is 14 amino acids long.

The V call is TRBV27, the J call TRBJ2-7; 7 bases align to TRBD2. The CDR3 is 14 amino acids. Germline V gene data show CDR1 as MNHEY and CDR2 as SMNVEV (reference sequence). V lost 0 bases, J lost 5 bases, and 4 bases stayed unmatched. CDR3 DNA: TGTGCCAGCAGTTTATCGGGAGGGATGCACGAGCAGTACTTC. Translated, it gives CASSLSGGMHEQYF.

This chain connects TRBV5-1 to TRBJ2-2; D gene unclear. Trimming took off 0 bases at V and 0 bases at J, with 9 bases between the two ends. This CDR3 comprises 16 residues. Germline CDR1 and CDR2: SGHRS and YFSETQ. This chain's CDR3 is CASSLAQGPNTGELFF. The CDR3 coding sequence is TGCGCCAGCAGCTTGGCTCAAGGGCCGAACACCGGGGAGCTGTTTTTT.

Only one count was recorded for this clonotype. CDR3 amino acids: CASSYSDEQYF. In DNA form, the CDR3 reads TGTGCCAGCAGTTACTCTGACGAGCAGTACTTC. V usage is TRBV6-2 or TRBV6-3 and J usage is TRBJ2-7; D not resolved. This CDR3 spans 11 amino acids. V was cut by 0 bases and J by 5 bases, with 2 bases left in between. The germline CDR1 and CDR2 sequences are MNHEY and SVGEGT.

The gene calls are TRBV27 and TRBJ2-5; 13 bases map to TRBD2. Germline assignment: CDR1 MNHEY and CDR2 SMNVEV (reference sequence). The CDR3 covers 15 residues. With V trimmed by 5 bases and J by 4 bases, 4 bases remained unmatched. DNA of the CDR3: TGTGCCAGCAGTCAGGGACTAGCGGGGACAGAGACCCAGTACTTC. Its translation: CASSQGLAGTETQYF.

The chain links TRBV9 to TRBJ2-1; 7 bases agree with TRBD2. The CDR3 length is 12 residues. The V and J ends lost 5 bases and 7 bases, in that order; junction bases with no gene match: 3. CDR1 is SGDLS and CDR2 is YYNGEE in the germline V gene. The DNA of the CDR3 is TGTGCCAGCAGGGGGGGGTCGAATGAGCAGTTCTTC. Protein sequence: CASRGGSNEQFF.

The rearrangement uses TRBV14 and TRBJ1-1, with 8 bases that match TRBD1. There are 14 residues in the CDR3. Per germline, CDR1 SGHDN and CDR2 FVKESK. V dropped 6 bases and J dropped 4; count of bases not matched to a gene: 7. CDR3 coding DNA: TGTGCCAGCAGTCTACTCGGACAGGGCACTGAAGCTTTCTTT. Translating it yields CASSLLGQGTEAFF. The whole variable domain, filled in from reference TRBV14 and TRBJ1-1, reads EAGVTQFPSHSVIEKGQTVTLRCDPISGHDNLYWYRRVMGKEIKFLLHFVKESKQDESGMPNNRFLAERTGGTYSTLKVQPAELEDSGVYFCASSLLGQGTEAFFGQGTRLTVV.

As DNA, the CDR3 is TGTGCCACCAGCAGCCCCCCGGGAGATGGCTACACCTTC. It translates to CATSSPPGDGYTF. The chain recombines TRBV15 with TRBJ1-2; D is uncertain. This CDR3 spans 13 amino acids. Germline CDR1 reads LNHNV; CDR2 reads YYDKDF (reference sequence). V dropped 3 bases and J dropped 6 bases, with 11 bases sitting between them.

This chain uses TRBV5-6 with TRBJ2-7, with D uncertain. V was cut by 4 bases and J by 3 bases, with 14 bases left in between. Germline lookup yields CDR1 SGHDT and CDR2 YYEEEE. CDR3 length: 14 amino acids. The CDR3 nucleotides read TGTGCCAGCAGCCTCGCGACCGAATTCTACGAGCAGTACTTC. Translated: CASSLATEFYEQYF. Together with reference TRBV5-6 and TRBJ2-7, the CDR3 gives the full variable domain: DAGVTQSPTHLIKTRGQQVTLRCSPKSGHDTVSWYQQALGQGPQFIFQYYEEEERQRGNFPDRFSGHQFPNYSSELNVNALLLGDSALYLCASSLATEFYEQYFGPGTRLTVT.

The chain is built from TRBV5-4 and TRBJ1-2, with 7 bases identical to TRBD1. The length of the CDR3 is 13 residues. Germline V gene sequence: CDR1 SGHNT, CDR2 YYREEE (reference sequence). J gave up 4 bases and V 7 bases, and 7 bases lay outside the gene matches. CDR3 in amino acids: CASGIGGGYGYTF. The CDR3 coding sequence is TGTGCCAGCGGGATAGGGGGCGGCTATGGCTACACCTTC.

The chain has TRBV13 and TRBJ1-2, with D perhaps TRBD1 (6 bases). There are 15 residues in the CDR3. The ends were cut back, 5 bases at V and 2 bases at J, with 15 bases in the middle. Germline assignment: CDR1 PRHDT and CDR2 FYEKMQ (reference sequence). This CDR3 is CASSMESGENYGYTF. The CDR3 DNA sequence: TGTGCCAGCAGCATGGAATCAGGGGAGAACTATGGCTACACCTTC.

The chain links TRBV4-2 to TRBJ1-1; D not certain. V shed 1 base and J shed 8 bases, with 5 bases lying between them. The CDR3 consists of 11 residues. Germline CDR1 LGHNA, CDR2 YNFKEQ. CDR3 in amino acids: CASSQGREAFF. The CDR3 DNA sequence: TGTGCCAGCAGCCAAGGGCGAGAAGCTTTCTTT.

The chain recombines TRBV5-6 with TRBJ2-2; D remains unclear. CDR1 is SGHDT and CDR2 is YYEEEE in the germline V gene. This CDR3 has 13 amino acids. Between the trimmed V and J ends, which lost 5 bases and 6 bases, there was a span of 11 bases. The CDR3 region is CASRNVISGELFF. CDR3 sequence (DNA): TGTGCCAGCAGGAATGTGATATCCGGGGAGCTGTTTTTT. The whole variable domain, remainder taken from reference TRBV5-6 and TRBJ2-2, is DAGVTQSPTHLIKTRGQQVTLRCSPKSGHDTVSWYQQALGQGPQFIFQYYEEEERQRGNFPDRFSGHQFPNYSSELNVNALLLGDSALYLCASRNVISGELFFGEGSRLTVL.

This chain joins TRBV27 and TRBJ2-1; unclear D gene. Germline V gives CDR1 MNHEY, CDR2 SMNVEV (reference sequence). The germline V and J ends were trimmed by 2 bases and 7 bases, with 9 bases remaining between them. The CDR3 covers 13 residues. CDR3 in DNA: TGTGCCAGCAGTTTACCTCTTGGGAATGAGCAGTTCTTC. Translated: CASSLPLGNEQFF.

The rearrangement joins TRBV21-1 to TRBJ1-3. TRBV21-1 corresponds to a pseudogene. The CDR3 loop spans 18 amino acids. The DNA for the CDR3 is TGTGCCAGCGGGCCCATTAGGCGGCATATCCACTCTGGAAACACCATATATTTT. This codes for CASGPIRRHIHSGNTIYF.

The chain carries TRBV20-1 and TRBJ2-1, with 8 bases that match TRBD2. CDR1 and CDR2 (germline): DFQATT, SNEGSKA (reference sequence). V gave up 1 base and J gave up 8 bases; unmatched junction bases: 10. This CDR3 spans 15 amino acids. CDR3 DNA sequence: TGCAGTGCTAGAGGGGTAGGACTAGCCATCGATGAGCAGTTCTTC. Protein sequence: CSARGVGLAIDEQFF.

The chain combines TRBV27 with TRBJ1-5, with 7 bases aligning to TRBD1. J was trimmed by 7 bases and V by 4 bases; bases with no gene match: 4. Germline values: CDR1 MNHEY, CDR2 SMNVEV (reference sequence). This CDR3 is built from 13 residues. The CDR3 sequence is CASSWDSLQPQHF. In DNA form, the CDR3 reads TGTGCCAGCAGTTGGGACAGCCTACAGCCCCAGCATTTT.